This T cell receptor (beta chain) comes out of a study of beta chain features in type 1 diabetes. As every portion of the isolated RNA was reverse transcribed, the sequencing read expressed TCRB transcripts. Sequencing was performed with immunoSEQ multiplex PCR; in TCRdb, only in-frame clones are kept and a portion is missing. The table has roughly 250,000 clones, 9.6% seen once. CDR3 size: 14 residues. Germline V gives CDR1 SGHNT, CDR2 YYREEE (reference sequence). V was cut by 0 bases and J by 0 bases, with 6 bases left in between. This TCR derives from a woman aged 18-35 years in good health. Sequenced: naive CD4+ T cells from blood. The genes are TRBV5-4 and TRBJ1-2; D gene unclear. DNA for the CDR3: TGTGCCAGCAGCTTGGGCAGTCCTAACTATGGCTACACCTTC. This translates into CASSLGSPNYGYTF.